This T cell receptor beta chain emerged from a study of T cell responses to AZD1222 COVID-19 vaccine. The CDR3 covers 16 residues. V was cut by 0 bases and J by 2 bases, with 14 bases left in between. Germline CDR1 and CDR2: SGHRS and YFSETQ. Here immunoSEQ multiplex PCR was the method, and the copy in TCRdb shows in-frame clones only, minus some. The sample comprises about 150,000 clones, around 95% of which are singletons, and 1.3% rests with the top ten. V is TRBV5-1 and J is TRBJ1-2, with TRBD1 as a possible D gene (5 bases). The sequencing here drew on peripheral blood, taken on day 0 of AZD1222 vaccination. The receptor's source is an adult in good health. Here the CDR3 reads CASSLGLGQINYGYTF. The DNA of the CDR3 is TGCGCCAGCAGCTTGGGGTTGGGGCAGATAAACTATGGCTACACCTTC.